A selection of T cell receptor beta chains follows, all from one sample in a study of beta chain features in type 1 diabetes. Sequenced by immunoSEQ multiplex PCR; TCRdb stores in-frame clones only, minus some. The sample lists hundreds of thousands of clones; roughly 13% were seen once. Source material: naive CD4+ T cells from blood. The receptors originated from a man between 18 and 29 years old with type 1 diabetes. Each CDR3 is given with its conserved first and last residue. A D gene is named only where the DNA matches it firmly. Rows give clone size only sometimes, using once, few, many, or a class for an expanded clone.

CDR3 DNA: TGTGCCAGCAGCGCCAGGGAAGGCGGGGAGCTGTTTTTT
CDR3 protein: CASSAREGGELFF
J gene: TRBJ2-2
D gene: .
V gene: TRBV7-2
clone size: .

CDR3 DNA: TGTGCCAGCAGTCCACGGACGGTCTTAGGCTACACCTTC
CDR3 protein: CASSPRTVLGYTF
J gene: TRBJ1-2
D gene: .
V gene: TRBV28
clone size: .

CDR3 DNA: TGTGCCAGCAGTTTTCGGGACAGCTACGAGCAGTACTTC
CDR3 protein: CASSFRDSYEQYF
J gene: TRBJ2-7
D gene: TRBD1
V gene: TRBV28
clone size: few

CDR3 DNA: TGTGCCAGCAGCTTAGCAAGGGCAGATACGCAGTATTTT
CDR3 protein: CASSLARADTQYF
J gene: TRBJ2-3
D gene: .
V gene: TRBV7-2
clone size: .

CDR3 DNA: TGTGCCAGCAGCGCCAACAGGGGGCAAGGAGAGCAGTTCTTC
CDR3 protein: CASSANRGQGEQFF
J gene: TRBJ2-1
D gene: TRBD1
V gene: TRBV9
clone size: few

CDR3 DNA: TGCAGTGCTAGTACCAACAATGAGCAGTTCTTC
CDR3 protein: CSASTNNEQFF
J gene: TRBJ2-1
D gene: .
V gene: TRBV20-1
clone size: .

CDR3 DNA: TGCGCCAGCAGCTTGAATCGTGCGAGCGGGGGGTCGACAGATACGCAGTATTTT
CDR3 protein: CASSLNRASGGSTDTQYF
J gene: TRBJ2-3
D gene: TRBD2
V gene: TRBV5-1
clone size: .

CDR3 DNA: TGTGCCAGCAGCGTTCGACAGGACCCCAATTCACCCCTCCACTTT
CDR3 protein: CASSVRQDPNSPLHF
J gene: TRBJ1-6
D gene: .
V gene: TRBV9
clone size: .

CDR3 DNA: TGTGCCAGCAGGAGGCAGCAGAATGAAAAACTGTTTTTT
CDR3 protein: CASRRQQNEKLFF
J gene: TRBJ1-4
D gene: .
V gene: TRBV7-2
clone size: .

CDR3 DNA: TGTGCTAGCAGCCAAGCGGGAGCTCCCTACAATGAGCAGTTCTTC
CDR3 protein: CASSQAGAPYNEQFF
J gene: TRBJ2-1
D gene: TRBD2
V gene: TRBV7-7
clone size: .

CDR3 DNA: TGTGCCAGCCGGCCGGGACAGCAACTTGTTTACACCTTC
CDR3 protein: CASRPGQQLVYTF
J gene: TRBJ1-2
D gene: TRBD1
V gene: TRBV7-9
clone size: .

CDR3 DNA: TGTGCCTGGAGAGGGACAGCTGTTAATCAGCCCCAGCATTTT
CDR3 protein: CAWRGTAVNQPQHF
J gene: TRBJ1-5
D gene: TRBD1
V gene: TRBV30
clone size: few

CDR3 DNA: TGTGCCAGCAGCTTAAGGGATACGCAGTATTTT
CDR3 protein: CASSLRDTQYF
J gene: TRBJ2-3
D gene: .
V gene: TRBV7-3
clone size: few

CDR3 DNA: TGTGCCAGCAGCTTGAGGCTAGCGGGGCCCACAGATACGCAGTATTTT
CDR3 protein: CASSLRLAGPTDTQYF
J gene: TRBJ2-3
D gene: TRBD2
V gene: TRBV5-4
clone size: few

CDR3 DNA: TGCAGCGGGGGGGATGGGAGGACATCGAGGGCTTTCTTT
CDR3 protein: CSGGDGRTSRAFF
J gene: TRBJ1-1
D gene: .
V gene: TRBV29-1
clone size: .

CDR3 DNA: TGTGCCAGCAGCCGGGGGGGTCAGAACTACGAGCAGTACTTC
CDR3 protein: CASSRGGQNYEQYF
J gene: TRBJ2-7
D gene: TRBD2
V gene: TRBV7-2
clone size: .

CDR3 DNA: TGTGCCAGCAAACAGGAGGGGAACACTGAAGCTTTCTTT
CDR3 protein: CASKQEGNTEAFF
J gene: TRBJ1-1
D gene: .
V gene: TRBV2
clone size: few

CDR3 DNA: TGTGCCAGCAGCCCCCGGGGGCGGGGGGGCGACTCCTACGAGCAGTACTTC
CDR3 protein: CASSPRGRGGDSYEQYF
J gene: TRBJ2-7
D gene: TRBD2
V gene: TRBV9
clone size: .

CDR3 DNA: TGTGGAGTTAGAAACACTGAAGCTTTCTTT
CDR3 protein: CGVRNTEAFF
J gene: TRBJ1-1
D gene: .
V gene: TRBV28
clone size: few

CDR3 DNA: TGCGCCAGCAGCCCCCGGGACGGAGTTTATGGCTACACCTTC
CDR3 protein: CASSPRDGVYGYTF
J gene: TRBJ1-2
D gene: .
V gene: TRBV5-1
clone size: .

CDR3 DNA: TGTGCCAGCAGTCTCTCCTCCGGGACAGGGGCTAACTATGGCTACACCTTC
CDR3 protein: CASSLSSGTGANYGYTF
J gene: TRBJ1-2
D gene: TRBD1
V gene: TRBV28
clone size: .

CDR3 DNA: TGTGCCAGTAGTGACAGTTACAATCAGCCCCAGCATTTT
CDR3 protein: CASSDSYNQPQHF
J gene: TRBJ1-5
D gene: .
V gene: TRBV19
clone size: few

CDR3 DNA: TGTGCCAGCAGCAAAGCGGAAGTGATCCAAGAGACCCAGTACTTC
CDR3 protein: CASSKAEVIQETQYF
J gene: TRBJ2-5
D gene: .
V gene: TRBV21-1
clone size: few

CDR3 DNA: TGTGCCAGCAGCAACACCGGGGAGCTGTTTTTT
CDR3 protein: CASSNTGELFF
J gene: TRBJ2-2
D gene: .
V gene: TRBV11-3
clone size: once

CDR3 DNA: TGTGCCACCAGCAGGGACAGGGGCCCATACACTGAAGCTTTCTTT
CDR3 protein: CATSRDRGPYTEAFF
J gene: TRBJ1-1
D gene: TRBD1
V gene: TRBV15
clone size: .

CDR3 DNA: TGTGCCAGCAGCTTAGACGCAGGGCAAGGCTACACCTTC
CDR3 protein: CASSLDAGQGYTF
J gene: TRBJ1-2
D gene: .
V gene: TRBV7-9
clone size: .

CDR3 DNA: TGTGCCAGCAGAGACAGTACCCTAGATACGCAGTATTTT
CDR3 protein: CASRDSTLDTQYF
J gene: TRBJ2-3
D gene: .
V gene: TRBV6-7
clone size: .

CDR3 DNA: TGTGCCAGCAGTTACTCAGGGTTGAGGTCTGGAAACACCATATATTTT
CDR3 protein: CASSYSGLRSGNTIYF
J gene: TRBJ1-3
D gene: .
V gene: TRBV6-5
clone size: few

CDR3 DNA: TGCGCCAGCAGCCTAGGGGGCAGAGCGAACACCGGGGAGCTGTTTTTT
CDR3 protein: CASSLGGRANTGELFF
J gene: TRBJ2-2
D gene: TRBD1
V gene: TRBV5-1
clone size: few

CDR3 DNA: TGTGCCAGCAGCACACAGGGAGTGGACACTGAAGCTTTCTTT
CDR3 protein: CASSTQGVDTEAFF
J gene: TRBJ1-1
D gene: .
V gene: TRBV11-1
clone size: .

CDR3 DNA: TGTGCCTGGGGCCTTAGTGAAGAGACCCAGTACTTC
CDR3 protein: CAWGLSEETQYF
J gene: TRBJ2-5
D gene: .
V gene: TRBV30
clone size: .

CDR3 DNA: TGTGCCAGCAGCGGACCGGCGGGGGCTGACAATGAGCAGTTCTTC
CDR3 protein: CASSGPAGADNEQFF
J gene: TRBJ2-1
D gene: .
V gene: TRBV9
clone size: few